The T cell receptor beta chain under discussion was sequenced for a study of cytomegalovirus exposure and HLA in healthy donors. Study details: T cells numbering about 179 million yielded around 120 million unique TCR beta sequences in an earlier analysis.

13 Jbeta primers and 60 Vbeta primers were used for the PCR. The protocol was immunoSEQ multiplex PCR, while the TCRdb copy is restricted to in-frame clones and leaves out a portion. The sample has 150,000 to 200,000 clones, under 90% seen once. Worth noting for this clone: Its antigen is still unknown.

Study-wide results and limits: Later examination showed HLA-associated TCR beta chains had greater clonal expansion than equally common others. Investigators reported 150 to 200 TCR beta chains as tied to cytomegalovirus.

Germline V gene data show CDR1 as MDHEN and CDR2 as SYDVKM. The CDR3 is made up of 17 amino acids. The V and J ends lost 3 bases and 5 bases, in that order; junction bases with no gene match: 12. This TCR was recovered from a male donor in good health and CMV-seronegative. The sample was PBMCs. V and J are TRBV28 and TRBJ1-5; 8 bases agree with TRBD1. CDR3: CASSFGLRGPRHQPQHF. The DNA of the CDR3 is TGTGCCAGCAGTTTCGGCCTCAGGGGGCCCAGACATCAGCCCCAGCATTTT.